The 24 T cell receptor beta chains below come from one sample, sequenced in a study of neurological immune-mediated disorders. Each CDR3 protein gets one entry after TCRdb re-called the 5' RACE reads with MiXCR. Altogether over 65,000 distinct CDR3 sequences are present, just over 2.5% being singletons, with the ten largest covering about 1.1%. Sequenced input: PBMCs. The receptors shown here come from a woman under 40 with multiple sclerosis.

This clonotype was counted ten times or more. J is TRBJ2-7 and V is TRBV7-9, with a tentative D call TRBD1 (5 bases). The V gene lost 1 base and the J gene lost 0 bases, with 13 bases spanning the gap. The CDR3 sequence is 16 residues long. Germline assignment: CDR1 SEHNR and CDR2 FQNEAQ (reference sequence). CDR3 loop: CASSLEHDSLSYEQYF. The DNA of the CDR3 is TGTGCCAGCAGCTTAGAACATGACAGTCTCTCCTACGAGCAGTACTTC.

The sample holds many counts of this clonotype. This chain uses TRBV7-9 with TRBJ2-7, with 7 bases lining up with TRBD2. Germline CDR1 SEHNR, CDR2 FQNEAQ (reference sequence). This CDR3 is 13 amino acids long. V was clipped by 4 bases and J by 6 bases; unmatched bases: 6. CDR3 nucleotide sequence: TGTGCCAGCAGCTCCCCGGGGGGTTCCGAGCAGTACTTC. Residues: CASSSPGGSEQYF.

This clonotype showed up many times. This chain links TRBV29-1 with TRBJ2-6; the match to TRBD1 covers 8 bases. The junction had 5 bases not matched to a gene; V was cut back by 7 bases and J by 0 bases. The CDR3 runs to 15 residues. CDR1 is SQVTM and CDR2 is ANQGSEA in the germline V gene. The CDR3 protein is CSAVTGDSGANVLTF. The CDR3, as DNA: TGCAGCGCCGTGACAGGGGACTCTGGGGCCAACGTCCTGACTTTC.

This clonotype has ten or more counts. The chain uses TRBV7-2 and TRBJ1-6; 9 nucleotides match TRBD1. This CDR3 is built from 15 residues. Germline V gene lookup returns CDR1 SGHTA and CDR2 FQGNSA. J lost 7 bases, V lost 3 bases, and 4 bases had no gene match. The CDR3 is CASSFGGTGNSPLHF. The CDR3 DNA is TGTGCCAGCAGCTTTGGAGGGACAGGGAATTCACCCCTCCACTTT.

This chain links TRBV20-1 with TRBJ2-1; 10 bases agree with TRBD2. V lost 1 base, J lost 2 bases, and 14 bases stayed unmatched. Germline-derived CDR1 and CDR2 are DFQATT and SNEGSKA (reference sequence). The CDR3 length is 19 residues. CDR3 region: CSARVTTGLAGVPYNEQFF. The DNA of the CDR3 is TGCAGTGCTAGAGTTACGACGGGGCTAGCGGGAGTCCCCTACAATGAGCAGTTCTTC.

This clonotype occurred many times. The chain carries TRBV7-8 and TRBJ1-4; 8 nucleotides align to TRBD1. CDR1 and CDR2 (germline): SGHVS, FQNEAQ. Losses at the gene ends were 5 bases for V and 8 bases for J; bases not matched to a gene: 10. The CDR3 is 15 amino acids. In nucleotides, the CDR3 is TGTGCCAGCAGCAAAGGACAGGGTAGGCGGGAAAAACTGTTTTTT. Translation: CASSKGQGRREKLFF.

The V gene is TRBV7-2, the J gene TRBJ2-4; D is uncertain. The germline CDR1 and CDR2 sequences are SGHTA and FQGNSA. This CDR3 has 14 residues. V was trimmed by 1 base and J by 6 bases, leaving 10 bases between them. For the CDR3, the DNA is TGTGCCAGCAGCTTAGGGCAGGTGGGAAACATTCAGTACTTC. Translation: CASSLGQVGNIQYF.

This clonotype showed up many times. This rearrangement joins TRBV20-1 to TRBJ2-1, with 9 nucleotides matching TRBD1. CDR1 is DFQATT and CDR2 is SNEGSKA in the germline V gene (reference sequence). The CDR3 contains 15 residues. The V gene end was trimmed by 5 bases and the J gene end by 0 bases; junction bases not matched to a gene: 5. The CDR3 coding sequence is TGCAGTGCTGTCGGGACAGGGAGCTCCTACAATGAGCAGTTCTTC. Protein sequence: CSAVGTGSSYNEQFF.

This clonotype occurred many times. The J gene is TRBJ2-7, the V gene TRBV20-1; 7 bases are a match to TRBD1. CDR1 and CDR2 (germline): DFQATT, SNEGSKA (reference sequence). The junction had 10 bases not matched to a gene; V was cut back by 3 bases and J by 5 bases. The length of the CDR3 is 14 residues. The CDR3 reads CSARVATGLNEQYF. Here the CDR3 DNA reads TGCAGTGCTAGGGTAGCGACAGGGCTGAACGAGCAGTACTTC.

This clonotype has at least ten counts. The V gene is TRBV10-3, the J gene TRBJ2-4; D may be TRBD1 (5 bases). Germline V gene sequence: CDR1 ENHRY, CDR2 SYGVKD. Trimming stripped 0 bases from V and 8 bases from J, with 14 bases between. The CDR3 is made up of 15 amino acids. For the CDR3, the DNA is TGTGCCATCAGTGAGTCAGGTGGGGCGTGGGACATTCAGTACTTC. This translates into CAISESGGAWDIQYF.

In this sample, this clonotype turned up many times. The V and J genes are TRBV6-1 and TRBJ2-3; 8 bases are shared with TRBD2. The CDR3 totals 13 residues. V was clipped by 6 bases and J by 4 bases; unmatched bases: 3. CDR1 and CDR2 (germline): MNHNS, SASEGT. For the CDR3, the DNA is TGTGCCAGCAGGAGACTAGCGTCAGATACGCAGTATTTT. Its protein is CASRRLASDTQYF.

This clonotype was detected many times. V is TRBV24-1 and J is TRBJ2-5, with TRBD1 matching over 12 bases. The CDR3 extends over 15 amino acids. V shed 6 bases and J 7 bases; nucleotides not matched to a gene: 8. Germline loops: CDR1 KGHDR, CDR2 SFDVKD. Here the CDR3 DNA reads TGTGCCACCAGTCCGGGACAGGGGGCGCTGGGGACCCAGTACTTC. Its translation is CATSPGQGALGTQYF.

This clonotype was detected ten times or more. The rearrangement uses TRBV10-3 and TRBJ1-1, with D perhaps matching TRBD1 (6 bases). Trimming left V 7 bases short and J 6 bases short, with 21 bases between. Germline CDR1 is ENHRY and CDR2 is SYGVKD. The CDR3 length is 15 residues. CDR3 sequence reads: CAINEDRWGLAEAFF. In nucleotides, the CDR3 is TGTGCCATCAACGAAGACAGGTGGGGTTTGGCTGAAGCTTTCTTT.

A few counts support this clonotype. This rearrangement joins TRBV6-4 to TRBJ2-3; 7 bases are shared with TRBD2. The CDR3 length is 15 residues. Trimming took 4 bases from V and 0 from J; bases not matched to a gene: 4. Germline loops: CDR1 MRHNA, CDR2 SNTAGT. The CDR3 reads CASSGNSGSTDTQYF. CDR3 bases: TGTGCCAGCAGTGGGAATAGCGGGAGCACAGATACGCAGTATTTT.

This clonotype appeared many times. The genes are TRBV20-1 and TRBJ2-3, with D unclear. Germline lookup yields CDR1 DFQATT and CDR2 SNEGSKA (reference sequence). Deletions cut 0 bases from V and 7 bases from J, with 11 bases between. The CDR3 is made up of 13 amino acids. The CDR3 region has the DNA TGCAGTGCTAGAGACGTCCTGAGGAATACGCAGTATTTT. It encodes CSARDVLRNTQYF.

This clonotype has a count of ten or more. This sequence joins TRBV18 and TRBJ2-7; 7 nucleotides match TRBD2. The V and J ends lost 3 bases and 2 bases, in that order; junction bases with no gene match: 10. Germline V gene data show CDR1 as KGHSH and CDR2 as LQKENI. This CDR3 region has 16 residues. The CDR3 sequence is CASSPQGAGHTYEQYF. The CDR3 DNA reads TGTGCCAGCTCACCCCAAGGAGCGGGGCACACCTACGAGCAGTACTTC.

This clonotype has at least ten counts. The CDR3 sequence is CASRYLQENTEAFF. The CDR3 region has the DNA TGTGCCAGCAGATACCTACAGGAGAACACTGAAGCTTTCTTT. V gene TRBV6-2 or TRBV6-3 combines with J gene TRBJ1-1; D may be TRBD1 (5 bases). The V end was cut by 6 bases, the J end by 1 base, with 12 bases between. Germline V gives CDR1 MNHEY, CDR2 SVGEGT. The CDR3 is made up of 14 amino acids.

This clonotype has a count of ten or more. The V call is TRBV6-2 or TRBV6-3, the J call TRBJ2-7; D remains ambiguous. This CDR3 spans 14 amino acids. V dropped 2 bases and J dropped 2 bases, with 10 bases sitting between them. Germline loops: CDR1 MNHEY, CDR2 SVGEGT. DNA for the CDR3: TGTGCCAGCAGTTACAGCCGATTTACCTACGAGCAGTACTTC. Translated: CASSYSRFTYEQYF.

This clonotype was found many times. This chain connects TRBV29-1 to TRBJ2-1, with 9 bases matching TRBD1. This CDR3 has 14 amino acids. V shed 5 bases, J shed 0 bases, and the junction held 2 bases outside the gene matches. Germline values: CDR1 SQVTM, CDR2 ANQGSEA. CDR3 sequence: CSVQDRGSYNEQFF. As DNA, the CDR3 is TGCAGCGTTCAGGACAGGGGCTCCTACAATGAGCAGTTCTTC.

The table lists this clonotype with many counts. The CDR3 spells CASSHALAPTPGGDTQYF. The DNA of the CDR3 is TGCGCCAGCAGCCATGCTCTAGCGCCAACCCCAGGGGGTGATACGCAGTATTTT. V and J are TRBV5-1 and TRBJ2-3, with D maybe TRBD1 (7 bases). V lost 4 bases to trimming and J lost 6 bases, with 27 bases between them. CDR1 and CDR2 from the germline V gene are SGHRS and YFSETQ. This CDR3 region has 18 residues.

The table lists this clonotype with many counts. The chain carries TRBV20-1 and TRBJ2-1; perhaps TRBD1 as D (6 bases). This CDR3 has 13 residues. Per the germline V gene, CDR1 is DFQATT and CDR2 is SNEGSKA (reference sequence). The germline V and J ends were trimmed by 6 bases and 4 bases, with 13 bases remaining between them. For the CDR3, the DNA is TGCAGTGCCAGTGGGGGCGGGTACAATGAGCAGTTCTTC. This translates into CSASGGGYNEQFF.

This clonotype has a count of ten or more. The CDR3 protein is CASSWTGYNEQFF. In DNA form, the CDR3 reads TGTGCCAGCAGCTGGACAGGGTACAATGAGCAGTTCTTC. The genes are TRBV5-6 and TRBJ2-1; 8 bases match TRBD1. Germline V CDR1 and CDR2: SGHDT, YYEEEE. The V segment lost 3 bases and the J segment 4 bases; nucleotides outside the gene matches: 0. CDR3 length equals 13 residues.

This clonotype was counted at least ten times. CDR3 nucleotide sequence: TGCAGCGCCGGGACAGGGGAGACTGAAGCTTTCTTT. This translates into CSAGTGETEAFF. The chain combines TRBV29-1 with TRBJ1-1; 10 nucleotides line up with TRBD1. This CDR3 is built from 12 residues. Germline-derived CDR1 and CDR2 are SQVTM and ANQGSEA. Trimming took 7 bases from V and 5 from J; bases not matched to a gene: 4. The whole variable domain, remainder taken from reference TRBV29-1 and TRBJ1-1, is SAVISQKPSRDICQRGTSLTIQCQVDSQVTMMFWYRQQPGQSLTLIATANQGSEATYESGFVIDKFPISRPNLTFSTLTVSNMSPEDSSIYLCSAGTGETEAFFGQGTRLTVV.

This clonotype was detected a few times. A read error may explain this, as a much larger clone is one base away. In DNA, the CDR3 is TGTGCCAGCAGCTTCGGACTATTACCCCCTAGCACAGATAAGCAGTATTTT. Its protein product is CASSFGLLPPSTDKQYF. The chain combines TRBV7-2 with TRBJ2-3; a weak D match, TRBD2 (6 bases). There are 17 residues in the CDR3. Germline V gene lookup returns CDR1 SGHTA and CDR2 FQGNSA.